One sample yielded the 15 T cell receptor beta chains listed below, sequenced in a study of blood T cell repertoires in COVID-19. TCRdb keeps only in-frame clones here, not all; method: immunoSEQ multiplex PCR. The sample yields some 120,000 clones, approximately 70% seen once. Sequencing used peripheral blood. These TCRs come from a human donor with acute or convalescent COVID-19. The donor label of this sample is uncertain.

This clone was found once. The genes are TRBV5-1 and TRBJ1-3; no clear D. Trimming left V 0 bases short and J 2 bases short, with 6 bases between. The CDR3 is 14 amino acids. Germline V gene lookup returns CDR1 SGHRS and CDR2 YFSETQ. CDR3 DNA: TGCGCCAGCAGCTTGGTGGCAGCTGGAAACACCATATATTTT. It specifies CASSLVAAGNTIYF.

The rearrangement links TRBV7-2 to TRBJ1-5; D is uncertain. Germline loops: CDR1 SGHTA, CDR2 FQGNSA. V was clipped by 0 bases and J by 2 bases, with 8 bases between them. The length of the CDR3 is 15 residues. This CDR3 reads CASSLASGGNQPQHF. CDR3 nucleotides: TGTGCCAGCAGCTTAGCGAGCGGGGGCAATCAGCCCCAGCATTTT.

This clone was counted a few times. V gene TRBV7-9 combines with J gene TRBJ2-1; the match to TRBD2 covers 7 bases. V was clipped by 5 bases and J by 5 bases; unmatched bases: 6. CDR3 length: 14 amino acids. Germline values: CDR1 SEHNR, CDR2 FQNEAQ (reference sequence). This CDR3 is CASSRGLRDNEQFF. CDR3 in DNA: TGTGCCAGCAGCCGGGGACTAAGGGACAATGAGCAGTTCTTC.

The chain joins TRBV6-5 to TRBJ2-2, with 11 positions matching TRBD1. The V segment lost 6 bases and the J segment 4 bases; nucleotides outside the gene matches: 7. The CDR3 loop spans 16 amino acids. Germline assignment: CDR1 MNHEY and CDR2 SVGAGI. In nucleotides, the CDR3 is TGTGCCAGCAGATACGGGACAGGGGGAAGCACCGGGGAGCTGTTTTTT. This encodes CASRYGTGGSTGELFF.

The V and J genes are TRBV5-1 and TRBJ2-2; TRBD1 matches at 8 bases. V shed 3 bases, J shed 4 bases, and the junction held 8 bases outside the gene matches. Germline lookup yields CDR1 SGHRS and CDR2 YFSETQ. There are 16 residues in the CDR3. CDR3 in DNA: TGCGCCAGCAGCTCCACACAGGGGGTGGTCACCGGGGAGCTGTTTTTT. This gives the protein CASSSTQGVVTGELFF.

The rearrangement joins TRBV5-1 to TRBJ1-2, with TRBD1 matching over 7 bases. V dropped 4 bases and J dropped 4; count of bases not matched to a gene: 4. The CDR3 extends over 13 amino acids. The V gene's germline CDR1 is SGHRS and CDR2 YFSETQ. The CDR3 coding sequence is TGCGCCAGCAGCCAAAGGGACAGCTATGGCTACACCTTC. Its protein is CASSQRDSYGYTF.

The chain combines TRBV6-4 with TRBJ2-1, with 7 bases lining up with TRBD1. The J segment lost 3 bases and the V segment lost 7 bases, leaving 9 bases of the junction unmatched. CDR3 length equals 15 residues. Germline lookup yields CDR1 MRHNA and CDR2 SNTAGT. CDR3 bases: TGTGCCAGCACTCTGGACAGGCCGCTCTACAATGAGCAGTTCTTC. Protein sequence: CASTLDRPLYNEQFF.

The V and J genes are TRBV6-5 and TRBJ1-1; TRBD1 matches 9 bases. The V segment lost 5 bases and the J segment 12 bases; nucleotides outside the gene matches: 4. Germline V gene lookup returns CDR1 MNHEY and CDR2 SVGAGI. CDR3 size: 11 residues. The CDR3 DNA sequence: TGTGCCAGCAGTACCGACAGGGGGACTTTCTTT. The encoded protein is CASSTDRGTFF.

This clone was picked up a small number of times. The chain uses TRBV11-2 and TRBJ1-2; a possible D gene is TRBD1 (6 bases). Trimming shortened V by 3 bases and J by 7 bases, and 12 bases separated the two germline ends. Germline-derived CDR1 and CDR2 are SGHAT and FQNNGV. This CDR3 comprises 13 residues. For the CDR3, the DNA is TGTGCCAGCAGCTTCGTGATGGGGGCTGGCTACACCTTC. Amino acids: CASSFVMGAGYTF. The full variable domain, in which reference TRBV11-2 and TRBJ1-2 provide the parts outside the CDR3, is EAGVAQSPRYKIIEKRQSVAFWCNPISGHATLYWYQQILGQGPKLLIQFQNNGVVDDSQLPKDRFSAERLKGVDSTLKIQPAKLEDSAVYLCASSFVMGAGYTFGSGTRLTVV.

V is TRBV9 and J is TRBJ1-3; D is undetermined. CDR1 and CDR2 (germline): SGDLS, YYNGEE. V lost 4 bases and J 1 base, leaving 6 bases between the germline ends. The CDR3 totals 13 residues. The CDR3 DNA is TGTGCCAGCAGCCAGAATTCTGGAAACACCATATATTTT. Protein sequence: CASSQNSGNTIYF.

The chain links TRBV10-1 to TRBJ1-1, with D tentatively TRBD1 (6 bases). CDR3 length equals 14 residues. Per the germline V gene, CDR1 is WNHNN and CDR2 is SYGVQD (reference sequence). Between the trimmed V and J ends, which lost 2 bases and 1 base, there was a span of 8 bases. This CDR3 reads CASSEQGRNTEAFF. The CDR3 DNA follows: TGCGCCAGCAGTGAGCAGGGGAGGAACACTGAAGCTTTCTTT.

The V gene is TRBV5-1, the J gene TRBJ1-2; 7 bases fit TRBD1. V was pared by 4 bases and J by 8 bases, with 14 bases of the junction left unmatched. The CDR3 has 15 residues. Germline V gives CDR1 SGHRS, CDR2 YFSETQ. CDR3 residues: CASSPEGAETRGYTF. The CDR3 nucleotides are TGCGCCAGCAGCCCGGAGGGGGCAGAAACGCGGGGCTACACCTTC.

This clone turned up a few times. V usage is TRBV27 and J usage is TRBJ1-2, with 9 bases fitting TRBD1. Looked up from germline, CDR1 is MNHEY and CDR2 is SMNVEV (reference sequence). Unmatched junction bases numbered 10, after V lost 4 bases and J lost 4 bases. CDR3 length: 16 amino acids. CDR3 DNA: TGTGCCAGCAGTTACTCCGGGACAGGGAGGAGCTATGGCTACACCTTC. As protein: CASSYSGTGRSYGYTF.

The chain carries TRBV7-8 and TRBJ1-1; unclear D gene. Germline CDR1 SGHVS, CDR2 FQNEAQ. CDR3 length equals 15 residues. The ends were cut back, 4 bases at V and 2 bases at J, with 14 bases in the middle. CDR3 protein: CASSSSHGRNTEAFF. Written as DNA, the CDR3 is TGTGCCAGCAGCTCCTCCCATGGCAGAAACACTGAAGCTTTCTTT. Full variable domain (outside the CDR3, taken from reference TRBV7-8 and TRBJ1-1): GAGVSQSPRYKVAKRGQDVALRCDPISGHVSLFWYQQALGQGPEFLTYFQNEAQLDKSGLPSDRFFAERPEGSVSTLKIQRTQQEDSAVYLCASSSSHGRNTEAFFGQGTRLTVV.

This clone came up a few times. The rearrangement links TRBV5-1 to TRBJ2-1; D may be TRBD1 (6 bases). With 6 bases removed from V and 8 bases from J, the gap between germline ends came to 18 bases. The CDR3 covers 14 residues. The V gene's germline CDR1 is SGHRS and CDR2 YFSETQ. As DNA, the CDR3 is TGCGCCAGCACTCAGAAAACAGGGTTCGATGAGCAGTTCTTC. This codes for CASTQKTGFDEQFF.